Listed below are T cell receptor beta chains from one sample, sequenced in a study of PD-1 blockade in classical Hodgkin lymphoma. Profiled with immunoSEQ multiplex PCR; TCRdb holds only in-frame clones, not every one. The data contain about 24,000 clones, approximately 80% of them singletons. The starting material was peripheral blood mononuclear cells (PBMCs), obtained before the second cycle of nivolumab. The receptors stem from a human donor with classical Hodgkin lymphoma. The conserved cysteine and the conserved F or W are not part of the CDR3 here. D genes are given only for firm matches. Rows give clone size only sometimes, using once, few, many, or a class for an expanded clone.

abundance	d_gene	j_gene	v_gene	CDR3aa
-	TRBD2	TRBJ2-7	TRBV28	ASTPSGGLAAPGYEQY
-	TRBD1	TRBJ2-1	TRBV4-1	ASSQEIRDSYNEQF
-	TRBD1	TRBJ2-5	TRBV27	ASSLYGTGTEETQY
-	-	TRBJ1-1	TRBV5-1	ASMGDTEAF
-	-	TRBJ2-3	TRBV7-8	ASSLDVADTQY
-	-	TRBJ1-2	TRBV19	ASSIGGEGGYT
-	TRBD2	TRBJ2-1	TRBV19	ASSWGLAGGANEQF
once	TRBD1	TRBJ2-7	TRBV5-1	ASSPTGTAAYEQY
-	-	TRBJ1-1	TRBV9	ASSQNLRTEAF
-	-	TRBJ1-6	TRBV6-5	ASRARAGVNSPLH
once	TRBD2	TRBJ2-7	TRBV27	ASTTYPPSYGGMYEQY
-	-	TRBJ1-1	TRBV2	ASSWGRGEAF
-	-	TRBJ2-1	TRBV2	ASSERGQATYNEQF
-	-	TRBJ1-6	TRBV6-1	ASSAGPYNSPLH
-	TRBD2	TRBJ2-3	TRBV11-2	ASSWTSGSSFLTDTQY
-	TRBD1	TRBJ1-4	TRBV6-1	ASSLDRTYGKLF
-	TRBD2	TRBJ2-1	TRBV7-3	ASSPFSSGSLYNEQF
-	TRBD1	TRBJ2-1	TRBV20-1	SASEGAPMF
-	TRBD2	TRBJ2-3	TRBV10-3	AISSTSGTDTQY
-	-	TRBJ2-7	TRBV28	ASSSPRYEQY
once	-	TRBJ2-7	TRBV2	ASSELGGPTAYEQY
-	-	TRBJ2-7	TRBV7-9	ASSPPKGWPSYEQY
-	-	TRBJ1-2	TRBV5-1	ASSLEARTGGYT
-	TRBD2	TRBJ2-3	TRBV27	ASSSIAGGPGPDTQY
-	TRBD2	TRBJ2-2	TRBV27	ASSLGRLAGGPWSTGELF
-	-	TRBJ2-3	TRBV4-1	ASSLDWESHTDTQY
-	TRBD2	TRBJ2-5	TRBV10-1	ASSDQTSGRGETQY
-	TRBD2	TRBJ2-3	TRBV5-1	ASSLDGLAGITDTQY
-	TRBD2	TRBJ2-7	TRBV29-1	SANIAGGNEQY
once	-	TRBJ1-3	TRBV19	ATTGGSSLGNTIY
-	-	TRBJ1-1	TRBV7-8	ASSSNRVEAF
-	-	TRBJ1-5	TRBV19	ASSRGVNQPQH
-	TRBD1	TRBJ2-2	TRBV6-5	ASSFGQGVSGELF
-	TRBD1	TRBJ1-1	TRBV5-4	AIKSNPGGGGGYTEAF
-	TRBD1	TRBJ2-2	TRBV10-1	ASSGQGAGGELF
once	-	TRBJ1-5	TRBV4-1	ASSQDWNSNQPQH